This T cell receptor (beta chain) comes out of a study of blood T cell repertoires in COVID-19. Study in general: Acute and convalescent COVID-19 specimens originated in the United States, Italy and Spain. Sample material is recorded as cDNA or gDNA derived from T cells, B-cell-depleted T cells, or PBMCs.

Authors' data handling: Reference gene primer amplification in the assay estimated nucleated cell counts. Some clones are missing from TCRdb's copy, which holds only in-frame ones; the method was immunoSEQ multiplex PCR. The V and J calls and the clone size are those of that table, but D and trimming were determined from the DNA. The sample records around 100,000 clones, just over 90% being singletons. The TCR sequence derives from a man between 60 and 75 years old with acute or convalescent COVID-19. The sequenced sample consisted of peripheral blood.

The CDR3 reads CSVRKDSTNTEAFF. Written as DNA, the CDR3 is TGCAGCGTGCGCAAGGACAGTACCAACACTGAAGCTTTCTTT. This chain joins TRBV29-1 and TRBJ1-1; D might be TRBD1 (6 bases). CDR1 and CDR2 (germline): SQVTM, ANQGSEA. V lost 6 bases and J 2 bases, leaving 16 bases between the germline ends. The CDR3 extends over 14 amino acids.